This T cell receptor (beta chain) appears in the sequencing data of a study of blood T cells in healthy people across ages. Study summary: Template switching retrieved approximately one barcoded beta molecule for each two T cells.

Only a few counts were recorded for this clonotype. Together with a sample-barcoded 5' primer, a J-beta primer mix was included in a second PCR lasting roughly 6 to 12 cycles. TCRdb re-called the 5' RACE reads through MiXCR, storing one row per CDR3 protein. This sample has 910,000 or so distinct CDR3 sequences, with just over 50% found just once. The material sequenced was blood. The TCR originated in an older woman in good health.

CDR3 residues: CATSGPGQGEQYF. In nucleotides, the CDR3 is TGTGCCACCAGTGGTCCTGGACAGGGCGAGCAGTACTTC. This chain joins TRBV24-1 and TRBJ2-7; the match to TRBD1 covers 8 bases. This CDR3 is built from 13 residues. Germline CDR1 is KGHDR and CDR2 is SFDVKD. Trimming cost V 5 bases and J 6 bases; bases outside gene matches: 5.